The 21 T cell receptor beta chains presented below share a single source sample, sequenced in a study of blood T cells in healthy people across ages (dated by TCRdb to between 2015 and 2016). Libraries were constructed by 5' RACE. These reads were obtained on an Illumina HiSeq 2500. A second PCR of roughly 7 to 12 cycles was run with a J-beta primer mix and a sample-barcoded 5' primer. Starting from the raw public reads, TCRdb applied fastp trimming at Q25, assembled clones with MiXCR and retained in-frame beta chains. Records with the same CDR3 protein are collapsed into one entry carrying the most frequent genes and DNA. Counted in this sample were 650,000 to 1,000,000 distinct CDR3 sequences; around half of them appeared once. 15% to 20% of the sample belongs to the ten largest clones. Sequencing was done on a sample of blood. All receptors derive from a man older than 75 in good health.

The chain combines TRBV15 with TRBJ1-4; D call uncertain. The CDR3 totals 16 residues. Germline CDR1 LNHNV, CDR2 YYDKDF (reference sequence). V was pared by 1 base and J by 6 bases, with 15 bases between. The CDR3 bases are TGTGCCACCAGCAGAGCCCTTCAAGGGCTGGATGAAAAACTGTTTTTT. Translating gives CATSRALQGLDEKLFF.

At least ten counts were recorded for this clonotype. J is TRBJ2-5 and V is TRBV7-2; 9 bases line up with TRBD1. The CDR3 totals 14 residues. J was trimmed by 7 bases and V by 1 base; bases with no gene match: 4. Germline loops: CDR1 SGHTA, CDR2 FQGNSA. CDR3: CASSLGQGVGTQYF. Written as DNA, the CDR3 is TGTGCCAGCAGCTTAGGACAGGGGGTCGGGACCCAGTACTTC. The whole variable domain, remainder taken from reference TRBV7-2 and TRBJ2-5, is GAGVSQSPSNKVTEKGKDVELRCDPISGHTALYWYRQSLGQGLEFLIYFQGNSAPDKSGLPSDRFSAERTGGSVSTLTIQRTQQEDSAVYLCASSLGQGVGTQYFGPGTRLLVL.

V and J are TRBV20-1 and TRBJ2-1, with 9 bases aligning to TRBD2. CDR3 length: 15 amino acids. Germline V gives CDR1 DFQATT, CDR2 SNEGSKA (reference sequence). Germline trimming cut 6 bases from V and 4 bases from J; bases unmatched to any gene: 10. This chain's CDR3 is CSAMFLAGMYNEQFF. CDR3 nucleotides: TGCAGTGCCATGTTTCTAGCGGGGATGTACAATGAGCAGTTCTTC.

The chain links TRBV6-1 to TRBJ2-1; 7 positions match TRBD2. Per the germline V gene, CDR1 is MNHNS and CDR2 is SASEGT. The V and J ends lost 7 bases and 7 bases, in that order; junction bases with no gene match: 10. This CDR3 has 14 amino acids. CDR3 protein: CASKAGISSNEQFF. CDR3 nucleotides: TGTGCCAGCAAAGCGGGAATCAGTTCGAATGAGCAGTTCTTC.

This chain joins TRBV7-9 and TRBJ2-2, with 10 bases aligning to TRBD1. Germline values: CDR1 SEHNR, CDR2 FQNEAQ (reference sequence). After removal of 4 bases from V and 7 bases from J, the junction contained 12 bases not matched to a gene. The CDR3 runs to 17 residues. In DNA form, the CDR3 reads TGTGCCAGCAGCTCCCGGGGACAGGGGCGAATAGGCGGGGAGCTGTTTTTT. It specifies CASSSRGQGRIGGELFF.

The V call is TRBV5-1, the J call TRBJ2-3, with 9 nucleotides matching TRBD2. V was clipped by 3 bases and J by 6 bases; unmatched bases: 11. The CDR3 has 16 residues. In germline, CDR1 is SGHRS, CDR2 YFSETQ. CDR3 nucleotides: TGCGCCAGCAGCTCTTCCCCCGGGACTAGCTCCGATACGCAGTATTTT. Translated, it gives CASSSSPGTSSDTQYF.

This clonotype was detected ten times or more. The chain employs TRBV20-1 and TRBJ2-3; 8 bases are shared with TRBD1. The V gene's germline CDR1 is DFQATT and CDR2 SNEGSKA (reference sequence). The CDR3 covers 16 residues. The ends lost 3 bases at V and 1 base at J; junction bases unmatched: 9. In DNA form, the CDR3 reads TGCAGTGCTAGTATCCGTCAGGGGGCCGGCACAGATACGCAGTATTTT. It translates to CSASIRQGAGTDTQYF.

V usage is TRBV4-2 and J usage is TRBJ1-2; D uncertain. Germline CDR1 is LGHNA and CDR2 is YNFKEQ. V was pared by 1 base and J by 3 bases, with 9 bases between. This CDR3 has 14 amino acids. CDR3 DNA: TGTGCCAGCAGCCAAGTGGGCCAAGACTATGGCTACACCTTC. This sequence encodes CASSQVGQDYGYTF.

This clonotype was observed a handful of times. The chain recombines TRBV12-3 or TRBV12-4 with TRBJ1-1; D ambiguous. The V and J ends lost 6 bases and 5 bases respectively, with 10 bases between them. CDR3 length equals 12 residues. CDR3 region: CASSGSRTEAFF. The CDR3 bases are TGTGCCAGCAGCGGAAGTAGGACTGAAGCTTTCTTT.

This clonotype is a singleton in its sample. This clone may be a read error of a much larger clone one base away. V is TRBV5-1 and J is TRBJ2-5; 9 nucleotides line up with TRBD1. V lost 4 bases, J lost 9 bases, and 16 bases stayed unmatched. Germline V gene lookup returns CDR1 SGHRS and CDR2 YFSETQ. This CDR3 is built from 16 residues. CDR3 residues: CASSPSRGTGYRAQYF. The CDR3 nucleotides are TGCGCCAGCAGCCCGAGCCGTGGGACAGGGTATAGGGCCCAGTACTTC.

This clonotype was detected only a few times. The chain links TRBV5-1 to TRBJ2-3; possible D gene TRBD1, 6 bases. CDR1 is SGHRS and CDR2 is YFSETQ in the germline V gene. Between the trimmed V and J ends, which lost 0 bases and 8 bases, there was a span of 19 bases. The CDR3 extends over 16 amino acids. The CDR3 coding sequence is TGCGCCAGCAGCTTGGTGAGGGGGAACCGAGAGGCTACGCAGTATTTT. This codes for CASSLVRGNREATQYF.

The V and J genes are TRBV7-2 and TRBJ1-3; D is unresolved. In germline, CDR1 is SGHTA, CDR2 FQGNSA. Trimming removed 2 bases from V and 4 bases from J, with 6 bases in between. This CDR3 is built from 13 residues. The CDR3: CASSLSWGNTIYF. The CDR3 DNA reads TGTGCCAGCAGCTTATCTTGGGGAAACACCATATATTTT. Full variable domain (missing parts from reference TRBV7-2 and TRBJ1-3): GAGVSQSPSNKVTEKGKDVELRCDPISGHTALYWYRQSLGQGLEFLIYFQGNSAPDKSGLPSDRFSAERTGGSVSTLTIQRTQQEDSAVYLCASSLSWGNTIYFGEGSWLTVV.

The J gene is TRBJ2-3, the V gene TRBV2, with 13 bases lining up with TRBD2. The germline V gene has CDR1 SNHLY and CDR2 FYNNEI. J lost 4 bases, V lost 9 bases, and 4 bases had no gene match. This CDR3 is built from 14 residues. The CDR3 DNA sequence: TGTGCCAGTGGACTAGCGGGAGACGCAGATACGCAGTATTTT. This translates into CASGLAGDADTQYF.

V gene TRBV29-1 combines with J gene TRBJ2-1, with D possibly being TRBD2 (6 bases). Germline V gene data show CDR1 as SQVTM and CDR2 as ANQGSEA. This CDR3 has 14 residues. The ends were cut back, 6 bases at V and 9 bases at J, with 21 bases in the middle. CDR3 loop: CSVQATAGSGEQFF. CDR3 coding DNA: TGCAGCGTCCAGGCCACGGCGGGATCTGGTGAGCAGTTCTTC.

V gene TRBV5-1 combines with J gene TRBJ2-3, with a possible D match to TRBD2 (6 bases). This CDR3 contains 15 residues. V was pared by 3 bases and J by 2 bases, with 13 bases between. Germline assignment: CDR1 SGHRS and CDR2 YFSETQ. The CDR3 nucleotides read TGCGCCAGCAGCTGGGGCGGGACTGACACAGATACGCAGTATTTT. This gives the protein CASSWGGTDTDTQYF.

The gene calls are TRBV20-1 and TRBJ1-5; a weak D match, TRBD1 (6 bases). V dropped 4 bases and J dropped 3 bases, with 16 bases sitting between them. CDR3 length: 15 residues. Germline assignment: CDR1 DFQATT and CDR2 SNEGSKA (reference sequence). The CDR3 protein is CSANREILFNQPQHF. CDR3 nucleotide sequence: TGCAGTGCTAACAGGGAGATCCTTTTCAATCAGCCCCAGCATTTT.

There are a few counts of this clonotype. The V and J genes are TRBV20-1 and TRBJ2-3, with 11 bases lining up with TRBD2. The CDR3 has 17 amino acids. Germline-derived CDR1 and CDR2 are DFQATT and SNEGSKA (reference sequence). The J segment lost 3 bases and the V segment lost 3 bases, leaving 11 bases of the junction unmatched. For the CDR3, the DNA is TGCAGTGCTAGCCGCCGTATGGGACTAGCGGAAACAGATACGCAGTATTTT. As protein: CSASRRMGLAETDTQYF.

A word on this clonotype: A much larger clonotype is one base distant, so this may be a read error. The rearrangement joins TRBV2 to TRBJ2-1, with 7 bases lining up with TRBD2. The germline CDR1 and CDR2 sequences are SNHLY and FYNNEI. The CDR3 length is 15 residues. Trimming at V came to 1 base and at J to 4 bases, leaving 4 bases not matched to a gene. The DNA of the CDR3 is TGTGCCAGCAGTGAAGACGAGCGGGGTTACAATGAGCAGTTCTTC. Translated, it gives CASSEDERGYNEQFF.

This clonotype occurred a few times. A much larger clone lies one base from this, so it may be a read error. The rearrangement joins TRBV7-9 to TRBJ2-6; the D gene is possibly TRBD2 (5 bases). CDR3 length equals 15 residues. Germline lookup yields CDR1 SEHNR and CDR2 FQNEAQ (reference sequence). V lost 5 bases to trimming and J lost 2 bases, with 10 bases between them. The CDR3 spells CASSRGSTGANVLTF. CDR3 nucleotide sequence: TGTGCCAGCAGCCGAGGGAGCACTGGGGCCAACGTCCTGACTTTC.

The V gene is TRBV12-3 or TRBV12-4, the J gene TRBJ1-3, with no clear D. The CDR3 has 15 amino acids. V was shortened by 6 bases and J by 0 bases, with 12 bases between the two germline ends. The CDR3 DNA follows: TGTGCCAGCAGCCAACAGACACTCTCTGGAAACACCATATATTTT. It translates to CASSQQTLSGNTIYF.

The CDR3 nucleotides read TGTGCCAGCAGTTTGCCAGGGGTGGATGCTCAGCCCCAGCATTTT. Translation: CASSLPGVDAQPQHF. V gene TRBV6-5 combines with J gene TRBJ1-5; weak D call: TRBD1 (6 bases). Per germline, CDR1 MNHEY and CDR2 SVGAGI. Trimming stripped 4 bases from V and 6 bases from J, with 16 bases between. CDR3 length equals 15 residues.